Each of the 18 T cell receptor beta chains below was sequenced from the same sample in a study of blood T cell repertoires in COVID-19. Measured with immunoSEQ multiplex PCR; TCRdb has only the in-frame clones, and not every one. In the table there are roughly 200,000 clones, 80% to 90% of which are singletons. Input material: peripheral blood. These receptors originate from a human donor with active or convalescent COVID-19. The donor label of this sample is uncertain.

The chain employs TRBV9 and TRBJ2-1, with 14 nucleotides matching TRBD2. Germline V gene lookup returns CDR1 SGDLS and CDR2 YYNGEE. The length of the CDR3 is 14 residues. With 2 bases clipped from V and 10 bases from J, the junction kept 2 bases outside the gene matches. The CDR3: CASSVGLAGAEQFF. The CDR3 DNA follows: TGTGCCAGCAGCGTGGGACTAGCGGGAGCGGAGCAGTTCTTC.

The V call is TRBV24-1, the J call TRBJ1-1; 8 bases agree with TRBD1. The CDR3 runs 16 residues. CDR1 is KGHDR and CDR2 is SFDVKD in the germline V gene. The V segment lost 4 bases and the J segment 6 bases; nucleotides outside the gene matches: 12. The CDR3: CATSDPTKTGGAEAFF. CDR3 DNA: TGTGCCACCAGTGACCCAACTAAAACAGGGGGGGCTGAAGCTTTCTTT.

The chain uses TRBV28 and TRBJ2-7, with 9 bases fitting TRBD1. V shed 5 bases and J 5 bases; nucleotides not matched to a gene: 13. The CDR3 length is 16 residues. CDR1 and CDR2 from the germline V gene are MDHEN and SYDVKM. The CDR3 spells CASSILAGTGNNEQYF. DNA of the CDR3: TGTGCCAGCAGTATCTTGGCCGGGACAGGGAACAACGAGCAGTACTTC.

This clone was found a few times. Other nucleotide sequences from this sample produce the same CDR3. The chain couples TRBV27 to TRBJ1-1; possibly TRBD1 for D (5 bases). V gave up 3 bases and J gave up 1 base, with 9 bases separating them. CDR1 is MNHEY and CDR2 is SMNVEV in the germline V gene (reference sequence). The CDR3 has 14 residues. CDR3 sequence (DNA): TGTGCCAGCAGTTTCAGGGCCGGGAACACTGAAGCTTTCTTT. Translation gives CASSFRAGNTEAFF.

The chain joins TRBV4-1 to TRBJ2-1; 8 nucleotides align to TRBD2. The junction had 8 bases not matched to a gene; V was cut back by 4 bases and J by 9 bases. Germline lookup yields CDR1 MGHRA and CDR2 YSYEKL. The CDR3 length is 14 residues. For the CDR3, the DNA is TGCGCCAGCAGCCCGAGCGGGAGATCCGCTGAGCAGTTCTTC. It specifies CASSPSGRSAEQFF.

This clone was recorded only once. This chain links TRBV6-5 with TRBJ2-7; a possible D gene is TRBD1 (6 bases). The CDR3 spans 13 residues. Trimming removed 8 bases from V and 6 bases from J, with 17 bases in between. Germline assignment: CDR1 MNHEY and CDR2 SVGAGI. Written as DNA, the CDR3 is TGTGCCAGCGGGCCGGCACAGGGTTCCGAGCAGTACTTC. It is translated as CASGPAQGSEQYF.

Here the CDR3 reads CASSLGQGLGDTQYF. Here the CDR3 DNA reads TGTGCCAGCAGCTTAGGACAGGGATTAGGAGATACGCAGTATTTT. The chain recombines TRBV5-4 with TRBJ2-3; the match to TRBD1 covers 8 bases. This CDR3 spans 15 amino acids. CDR1 is SGHNT, CDR2 YYREEE, per germline (reference sequence). V shed 2 bases and J 5 bases; nucleotides not matched to a gene: 7.

V and J are TRBV4-2 and TRBJ2-2; TRBD1 matches at 10 bases. CDR3 length equals 17 residues. With 5 bases clipped from V and 0 bases from J, the junction kept 6 bases outside the gene matches. Germline V CDR1 and CDR2: LGHNA, YNFKEQ. The CDR3 DNA reads as TGTGCCAGCAGCAGAGGGACAGGGGTTACGAACACCGGGGAGCTGTTTTTT. Protein: CASSRGTGVTNTGELFF.

V usage is TRBV7-2 and J usage is TRBJ1-4, with 8 bases that match TRBD1. Germline lookup yields CDR1 SGHTA and CDR2 FQGNSA. V shed 5 bases, J shed 3 bases, and the junction held 5 bases outside the gene matches. The CDR3 extends over 15 amino acids. CDR3 sequence: CASSLQGAPNEKLFF. For the CDR3, the DNA is TGTGCCAGCAGCCTGCAGGGGGCCCCTAATGAAAAACTGTTTTTT.

CDR3 DNA sequence: TGTGCCAGCACTCAGGGCCGGGAGGGCCGGACAGATACGCAGTATTTT. This gives the protein CASTQGREGRTDTQYF. This chain uses TRBV28 with TRBJ2-3; TRBD2 matches 8 bases. Germline V gene lookup returns CDR1 MDHEN and CDR2 SYDVKM. The ends lost 7 bases at V and 3 bases at J; junction bases unmatched: 12. CDR3 length equals 16 residues.

V is TRBV28 and J is TRBJ1-5, with a possible D match to TRBD1 (6 bases). The germline V gene encodes CDR1 MDHEN and CDR2 SYDVKM. V shed 5 bases and J shed 11 bases, with 13 bases lying between them. This CDR3 has 12 amino acids. CDR3 coding DNA: TGTGCCAGCAGTCAGGGGACCGAGACCCAGCATTTT. This sequence encodes CASSQGTETQHF.

The V and J genes are TRBV12-2 and TRBJ1-1. TRBV12-2 is listed as a pseudogene. The CDR3 length is 18 residues. CDR3 nucleotides: TGTGCAAGTCGCTTAGGGGCGGGACCGAAGAAAATGAACACTGAAGCTTTCTTT. Residues: CASRLGAGPKKMNTEAFF.

This clone was seen a few times. V is TRBV3-1 (or the pseudogene TRBV3-2) and J is TRBJ1-2, with D perhaps matching TRBD1 (5 bases). Per the germline V gene, CDR1 is LGHDT and CDR2 is YNNKEL (reference sequence). The V and J ends lost 1 base and 6 bases respectively, with 12 bases between them. The CDR3 is 14 amino acids. CDR3 DNA: TGTGCCAGCAGCCAAGGTATCGGAGGGGATGGCTACACCTTC. Translation gives CASSQGIGGDGYTF.

The V and J genes are TRBV28 and TRBJ1-6, with 7 bases fitting TRBD1. Germline V gene lookup returns CDR1 MDHEN and CDR2 SYDVKM. The CDR3 length is 16 residues. V was clipped by 3 bases and J by 7 bases; unmatched bases: 9. In nucleotides, the CDR3 is TGTGCCAGCAGTTTCTACAGGGGAGACCAGAATTCACCCCTCCACTTT. As protein: CASSFYRGDQNSPLHF.

J is TRBJ1-4 and V is TRBV27; D call uncertain. Trimming took off 6 bases at V and 7 bases at J, with 12 bases between the two ends. The CDR3 sequence is 13 residues long. Germline assignment: CDR1 MNHEY and CDR2 SMNVEV (reference sequence). CDR3 amino acids: CASSPRSGEKLFF. CDR3 sequence (DNA): TGTGCCAGCAGCCCTCGCTCGGGTGAAAAACTGTTTTTT.

This clone was detected only once. J is TRBJ1-2 and V is TRBV6-5; D remains ambiguous. V was trimmed by 2 bases and J by 4 bases, leaving 14 bases between them. The CDR3 spans 15 residues. Germline V gives CDR1 MNHEY, CDR2 SVGAGI. CDR3 residues: CASSYLGREGYGYTF. The CDR3 DNA reads as TGTGCCAGCAGTTACCTCGGTCGGGAGGGCTATGGCTACACCTTC.

In its sample, this clone was seen once. The chain is built from TRBV13 and TRBJ2-1, with TRBD2 matching over 8 bases. The CDR3 has 18 residues. V lost 6 bases to trimming and J lost 10 bases; unmatched junction nucleotides: 23. Germline lookup yields CDR1 PRHDT and CDR2 FYEKMQ (reference sequence). CDR3 amino acids: CASRDGAGVWREEEEQFF. In DNA, the CDR3 is TGTGCCAGCAGAGACGGGGCAGGGGTATGGCGGGAGGAAGAAGAGCAGTTCTTC.

The chain has TRBV11-3 and TRBJ2-1; 7 positions agree with TRBD1. The J segment lost 7 bases and the V segment lost 2 bases, leaving 5 bases of the junction unmatched. CDR1 is SGHNT, CDR2 YENEEA, per germline. This CDR3 comprises 14 residues. The CDR3, as DNA: TGTGCCAGCAGCTTACGCTCAGGGGGAAATGAGCAGTTCTTC. Translated: CASSLRSGGNEQFF. The full variable domain, its missing parts supplied by reference TRBV11-3 and TRBJ2-1, is EAGVVQSPRYKIIEKKQPVAFWCNPISGHNTLYWYLQNLGQGPELLIRYENEEAVDDSQLPKDRFSAERLKGVDSTLKIQPAELGDSAVYLCASSLRSGGNEQFFGPGTRLTVL.